A selection of T cell receptor beta chains follows, all from one sample in a study of memory CD4+ T cells and cytomegalovirus serostatus. Produced via immunoSEQ multiplex PCR; TCRdb's table is partial and in-frame only. The sample yields over 55,000 clones, roughly 80% seen once. Sequenced input: memory CD4+ T cells from blood. Source of these receptors: an adult in good health and CMV-seronegative. CDR3s include the opening cysteine and the closing phenylalanine or tryptophan. A D gene is named only where the DNA matches it firmly. Size is omitted from some rows. Given values are once, few, many or a class for expanded clones.

clone size	J gene	V gene	D gene	CDR3 DNA	CDR3 protein
-	TRBJ2-1	TRBV2	TRBD2	TGTGCCAGCACCTCGGGACTAGCGGGCCGCTACAATGAGCAGTTCTTC	CASTSGLAGRYNEQFF
-	TRBJ2-7	TRBV11-2	TRBD2	TGTGCCAGCAGCCCAGGGACTAGCGCAGTCTCCTACGAGCAGTACTTC	CASSPGTSAVSYEQYF
-	TRBJ1-4	TRBV9	-	TGTGCCAGCAGCCCTAGGGTCGCGCGAGAAAAACTGTTTTTT	CASSPRVAREKLFF
-	TRBJ2-3	TRBV5-1	TRBD1	TGCGCCAGCAGCTTGTCGGGACAGGGCGGAGCGGATACGCAGTATTTT	CASSLSGQGGADTQYF
-	TRBJ2-7	TRBV7-9	-	TGTGCCAGCAGCCGGGGTTACGAGCAGTACTTC	CASSRGYEQYF
-	TRBJ2-7	TRBV5-1	-	TGCGCCAGCAGCTCTAACTACTACGAGCAGTACTTC	CASSSNYYEQYF
-	TRBJ2-1	TRBV2	-	TGTGCCAGCACCGTCTTTGACAATGAGCAGTTCTTC	CASTVFDNEQFF
-	TRBJ2-2	TRBV5-1	-	TGCGCCAGCAGCTTGGAACTCAACACCGGGGAGCTGTTTTTT	CASSLELNTGELFF
-	TRBJ1-2	TRBV6-4	-	TGTGCCAGCAGTGACAGCTCGAGGGGCAGCGGCTACACCTTC	CASSDSSRGSGYTF
few	TRBJ2-2	TRBV7-8	TRBD1	TGTGCCAGCAGCCAGGACAGGGAAGGCGGGGAGCTGTTTTTT	CASSQDREGGELFF
-	TRBJ1-2	TRBV5-4	TRBD1	TGTGCCAGCAGCTCCGAGAGGGACAGGGTAAGCCCTGCTGGCTACACCTTC	CASSSERDRVSPAGYTF
-	TRBJ2-7	TRBV7-2	-	TGTGCCAGCAGCTTAGACCGCTCCGGGGAGCAGTACTTC	CASSLDRSGEQYF
once	TRBJ1-4	TRBV28	-	TGTGCCAGCAGCGGCGGACAGCTTGCGGCAACTAATGAAAAACTGTTTTTT	CASSGGQLAATNEKLFF
-	TRBJ1-3	TRBV14	TRBD1	TGTGCCAGCAGCCTTCAACAGGGGATTAATTCTGGAAACACCATATATTTT	CASSLQQGINSGNTIYF
-	TRBJ2-1	TRBV6-1	-	TGTGCCAGCAGTGGCTATAGCGGAGGACCGAACAATGAGCAGTTCTTC	CASSGYSGGPNNEQFF
-	TRBJ1-3	TRBV6-1	-	TGTGCCAGCAGTGATGGGGTATTCGGAAACACCATATATTTT	CASSDGVFGNTIYF
few	TRBJ2-1	TRBV30	-	TGTGCCTGGAGTCTTCCGCGCGGTGAGCAGTTCTTC	CAWSLPRGEQFF
-	TRBJ1-1	TRBV7-9	-	TGTGCCAGCAGCTTAGGAGACCTACAGGGAAGGGGAACTGAAGCTTTCTTT	CASSLGDLQGRGTEAFF
-	TRBJ2-7	TRBV9	-	TGTGCCAGCAGCGTAGAAAGTAGCCTCCGTGAGCAGTACTTC	CASSVESSLREQYF
-	TRBJ2-5	TRBV10-3	TRBD1	TGTGCCATCATGAGAGACAGGGGAGAGACCCAGTACTTC	CAIMRDRGETQYF
-	TRBJ2-3	TRBV6-1	-	TGTGCCAGCAAGCAGCTTTCCGATACGCAGTATTTT	CASKQLSDTQYF
-	TRBJ1-2	TRBV20-1	-	TGCAGTGCTAGCTCGGCCGGGACAAACACCTTC	CSASSAGTNTF
-	TRBJ2-4	TRBV7-9	-	TGTGCCAGTGGACCTCGGGACTTAAACATTCAGTACTTC	CASGPRDLNIQYF
once	TRBJ2-3	TRBV7-7	-	TGTGCCAGCAGCGTAACTAGCTCGCTCACAGATACGCAGTATTTT	CASSVTSSLTDTQYF
-	TRBJ2-4	TRBV4-2	-	TGTGCCAGCAGCCTACAGGGTGACCTAGCCAAAAACATTCAGTACTTC	CASSLQGDLAKNIQYF
-	TRBJ2-7	TRBV7-9	TRBD2	TGTGCCAGCAGCTCGGGACTAGCAATCTACGAGCAGTACTTC	CASSSGLAIYEQYF
-	TRBJ2-1	TRBV29-1	TRBD2	TGCAGCGTTCAGCGACTAGCGGGAGACAATGAGCAGTTCTTC	CSVQRLAGDNEQFF